This entry concerns a single T cell receptor beta chain. Authors' methods: Scientists estimated how many nucleated cells there were by amplifying reference gene primers. Assay used: immunoSEQ multiplex PCR; TCRdb lists only in-frame clones, some missing. The DNA was the basis for D and trimming; V, J and clone size are from that table. The data contain tens of thousands of clones, almost 90% of them singletons. These data originate in a study of blood T cell repertoires in COVID-19. Study in general: Material from acute and convalescent COVID-19 was sourced from the United States, Italy and Spain.

The receptor's source is a woman aged 70-85 years with acute or convalescent COVID-19. Input material: peripheral blood.

CDR3 loop: CASSLGGHSNQPQHF. CDR3 nucleotide sequence: TGTGCCAGCAGCTTAGGCGGGCATAGCAATCAGCCCCAGCATTTT. V gene TRBV7-9 combines with J gene TRBJ1-5; D gene ambiguous. CDR1 and CDR2 (germline): SEHNR, FQNEAQ (reference sequence). Trimming cost V 1 base and J 0 bases, with 7 bases left between them. The CDR3 runs to 15 residues.